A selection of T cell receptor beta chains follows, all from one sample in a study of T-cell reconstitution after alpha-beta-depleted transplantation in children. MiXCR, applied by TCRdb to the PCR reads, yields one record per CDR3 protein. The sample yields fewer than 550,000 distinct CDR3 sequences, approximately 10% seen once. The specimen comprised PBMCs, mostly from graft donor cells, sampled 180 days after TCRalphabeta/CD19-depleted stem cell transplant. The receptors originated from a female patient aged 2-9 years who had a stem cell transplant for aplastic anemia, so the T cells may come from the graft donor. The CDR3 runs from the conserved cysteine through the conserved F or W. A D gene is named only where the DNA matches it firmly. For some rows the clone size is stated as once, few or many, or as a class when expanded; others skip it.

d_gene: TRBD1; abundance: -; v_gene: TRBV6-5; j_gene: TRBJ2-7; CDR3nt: TGTGCCAGCAGTTATCTCTTACCGGGACAGGGGTCATCCTACGAGCAGTACTTC; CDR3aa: CASSYLLPGQGSSYEQYF
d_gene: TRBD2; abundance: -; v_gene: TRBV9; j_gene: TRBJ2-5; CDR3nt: TGTGCCAGCAGCGTAGGAGGGACTAGCGGGAGACAGGAGACCCAGTACTTC; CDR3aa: CASSVGGTSGRQETQYF
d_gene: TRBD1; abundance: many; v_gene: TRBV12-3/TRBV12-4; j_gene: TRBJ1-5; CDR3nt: TGTGCCAGCAGCCTTCGGACAGGTAGCAATCAGCCCCAGCATTTT; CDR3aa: CASSLRTGSNQPQHF
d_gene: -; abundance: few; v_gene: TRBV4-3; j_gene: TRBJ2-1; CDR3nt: TGCGCCAGCAGCCGGTTGGGTGATTCCTACAATGAGCAGTTCTTC; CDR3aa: CASSRLGDSYNEQFF
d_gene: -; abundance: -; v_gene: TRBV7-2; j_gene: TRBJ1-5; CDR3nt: TGTGCCAGCAGCTTAGTAGTGGACAATCAGCCCCAGCATTTT; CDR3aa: CASSLVVDNQPQHF
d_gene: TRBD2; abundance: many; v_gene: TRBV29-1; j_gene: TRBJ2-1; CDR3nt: TGCAGCGTCTTATTTCTAGCGGGAGGGCCAAATTCCTACAATGAGCAGTTCTTC; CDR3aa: CSVLFLAGGPNSYNEQFF
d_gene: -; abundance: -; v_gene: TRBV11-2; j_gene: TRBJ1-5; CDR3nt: TGTGCCAGCAGCTTAGGCCCTAGTCAGCCCCAGCATTTT; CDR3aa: CASSLGPSQPQHF
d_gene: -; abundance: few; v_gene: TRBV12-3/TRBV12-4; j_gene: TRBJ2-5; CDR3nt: TGTGCCAGCAATTCCCCCCCGTCGTTTGAGACCCAGTACTTC; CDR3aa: CASNSPPSFETQYF
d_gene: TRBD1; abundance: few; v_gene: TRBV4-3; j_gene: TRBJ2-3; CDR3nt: TGCGCCAGCAGCCCCCAGGACAGGTGGACAGATACGCAGTATTTT; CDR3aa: CASSPQDRWTDTQYF
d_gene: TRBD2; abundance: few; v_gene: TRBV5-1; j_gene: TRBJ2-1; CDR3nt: TGCGCCAGCAGCTTTGAGGGACTAGCGGGAGCGGGTGAGCAGTTCTTC; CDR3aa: CASSFEGLAGAGEQFF
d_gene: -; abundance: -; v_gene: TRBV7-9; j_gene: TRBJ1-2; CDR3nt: TGTGCCACCGAAAAGCGGGGGGATGGCTACACCTTC; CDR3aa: CATEKRGDGYTF
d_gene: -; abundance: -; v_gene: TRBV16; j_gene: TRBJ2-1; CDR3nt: TGTGCCAGCAGCCCCCGCGGCGTCGGGTCCTACAATGAGCAGTTCTTC; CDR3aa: CASSPRGVGSYNEQFF
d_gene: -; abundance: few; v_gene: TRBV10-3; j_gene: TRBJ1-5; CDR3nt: TGTGCCATCAGTGAGTCCGGGATCCAGCCCCAGCATTTT; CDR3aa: CAISESGIQPQHF
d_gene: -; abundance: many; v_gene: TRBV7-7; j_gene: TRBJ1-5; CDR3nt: TGTGCCAGCAGCTTACGGGGGCCAAGGCAGCCCCAGCATTTT; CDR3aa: CASSLRGPRQPQHF
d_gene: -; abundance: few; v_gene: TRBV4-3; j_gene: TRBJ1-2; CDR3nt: TGCGCCAGCAGCCAAGGGGTTACGGATAACTATGGCTACACCTTC; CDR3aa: CASSQGVTDNYGYTF
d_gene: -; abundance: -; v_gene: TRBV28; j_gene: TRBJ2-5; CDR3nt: TGTGCCAGCAGTGTCACCCGGACAGCAAATCAAGAGACCCAGTACTTC; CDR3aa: CASSVTRTANQETQYF
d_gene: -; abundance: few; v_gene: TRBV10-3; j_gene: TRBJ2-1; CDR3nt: TGTGCCAGGCGCGGCCCGGCAATCTCCTACAATGAGCAGTTCTTC; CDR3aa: CARRGPAISYNEQFF
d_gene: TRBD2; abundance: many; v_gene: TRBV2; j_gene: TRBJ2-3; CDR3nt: TGTGCCAGCAGTTCCAGCGGGAAAGCAGATACGCAGTATTTT; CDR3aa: CASSSSGKADTQYF
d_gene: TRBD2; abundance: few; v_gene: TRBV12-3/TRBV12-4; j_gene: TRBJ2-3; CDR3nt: TGTGCCAGCAGTTCACGGACTAGCGGGAGTGATACGCAGTATTTT; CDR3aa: CASSSRTSGSDTQYF
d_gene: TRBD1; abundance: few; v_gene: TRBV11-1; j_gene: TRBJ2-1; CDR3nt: TGTGCCAGCAGCTCGGGCCCCGACGGACAGGTCGGTGATAGCTCCTACAATGAGCAGTTCTTC; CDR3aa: CASSSGPDGQVGDSSYNEQFF
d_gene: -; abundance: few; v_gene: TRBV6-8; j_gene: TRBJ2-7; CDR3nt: TGTGCCAGCAGTTACTTGAAGGAAGGCTACGAGCAGTACTTC; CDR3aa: CASSYLKEGYEQYF
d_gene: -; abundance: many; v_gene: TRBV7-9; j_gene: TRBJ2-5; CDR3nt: TGTGCCAGCAGCTTAGAAGGGAGAAGAGAGACCCAGTACTTC; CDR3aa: CASSLEGRRETQYF
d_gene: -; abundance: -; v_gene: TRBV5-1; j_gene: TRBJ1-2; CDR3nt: TGCGCCAGCACACCGGACGGGATCCTCTATGGCTACACCTTC; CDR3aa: CASTPDGILYGYTF
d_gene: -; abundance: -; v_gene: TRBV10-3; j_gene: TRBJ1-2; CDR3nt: TGTGCCATCAGTGATGAGACAGGCTACGGCTACACCTTC; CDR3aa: CAISDETGYGYTF
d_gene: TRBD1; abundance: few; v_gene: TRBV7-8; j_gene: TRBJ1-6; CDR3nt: TGTGCCAGCATCACGGACAGGGGCCCGAGCTCCTATAATTCACCCCTCCACTTT; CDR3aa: CASITDRGPSSYNSPLHF
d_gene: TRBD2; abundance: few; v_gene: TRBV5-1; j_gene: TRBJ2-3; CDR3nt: TGCGCCAGCAGCTTGGAATTTACTAGCGGGAACACAGATACGCAGTATTTT; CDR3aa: CASSLEFTSGNTDTQYF
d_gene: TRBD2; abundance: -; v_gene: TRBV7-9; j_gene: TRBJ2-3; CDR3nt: TGTGCCAGCAGCTCCCTCGGACTAGCGGGAGCAGATACGCAGTATTTT; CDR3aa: CASSSLGLAGADTQYF
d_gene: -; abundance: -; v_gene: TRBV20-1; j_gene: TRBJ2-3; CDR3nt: TGCAGTGCTAGCTATCCCGGCACAGATACGCAGTATTTT; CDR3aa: CSASYPGTDTQYF
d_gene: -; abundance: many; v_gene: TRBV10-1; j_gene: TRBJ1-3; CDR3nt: TGCGCCAGCCTGGAGGAAACAGGAAACACCATATATTTT; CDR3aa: CASLEETGNTIYF
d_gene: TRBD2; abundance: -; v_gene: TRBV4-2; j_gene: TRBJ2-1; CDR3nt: TGTGCCAGCAGCCACGGGGACTACAGTCTCTCCTACAATGAGCAGTTCTTC; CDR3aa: CASSHGDYSLSYNEQFF
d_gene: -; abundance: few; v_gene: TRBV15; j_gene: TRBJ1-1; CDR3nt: TGTGCCACCAGCAGAGATCGTTCGAAAGGACGAGGGAACACTGAAGCTTTCTTT; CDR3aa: CATSRDRSKGRGNTEAFF
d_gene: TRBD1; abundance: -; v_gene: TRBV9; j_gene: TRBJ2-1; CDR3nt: TGTGCCAGCAGCGGCTGGACAGGGGGATCTTACAATGAGCAGTTCTTC; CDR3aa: CASSGWTGGSYNEQFF
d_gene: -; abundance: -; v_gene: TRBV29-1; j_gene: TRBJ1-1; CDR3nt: TGCAGCGTTGAAGATTGGGTGGACACTGAAGCTTTCTTT; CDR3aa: CSVEDWVDTEAFF
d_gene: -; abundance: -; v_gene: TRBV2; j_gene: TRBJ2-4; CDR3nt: TGTGCCAGCGATGGGGTATCGGACATTCAGTACTTC; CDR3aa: CASDGVSDIQYF
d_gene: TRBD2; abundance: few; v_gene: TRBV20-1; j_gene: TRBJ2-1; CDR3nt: TGCAGTACTAGCGGGAGGGGCTACAATGAGCAGTTCTTC; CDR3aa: CSTSGRGYNEQFF
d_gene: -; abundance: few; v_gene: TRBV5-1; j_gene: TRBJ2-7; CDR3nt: TGCGCCAGCAGCTTGCCTATAGGATACGAGCAGTACTTC; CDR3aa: CASSLPIGYEQYF
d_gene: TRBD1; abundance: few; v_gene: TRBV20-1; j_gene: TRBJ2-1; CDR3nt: TGCAGTGCAACCGGGACAGGGGTTGTTGAGCAGTTCTTC; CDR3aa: CSATGTGVVEQFF
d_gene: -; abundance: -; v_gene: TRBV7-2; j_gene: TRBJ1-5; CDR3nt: TGTGCCAGCAGCCCCAGGACAGTGTTTCAGCCCCAGCATTTT; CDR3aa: CASSPRTVFQPQHF
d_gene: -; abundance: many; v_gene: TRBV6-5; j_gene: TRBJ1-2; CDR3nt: TGTGCCAGCAGTTACAGGGGGGATGGCTACACCTTC; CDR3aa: CASSYRGDGYTF
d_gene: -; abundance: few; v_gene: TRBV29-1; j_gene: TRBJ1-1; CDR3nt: TGCAGCGTTGTTCGGGGGCTGAACACTGAAGCTTTCTTT; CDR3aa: CSVVRGLNTEAFF
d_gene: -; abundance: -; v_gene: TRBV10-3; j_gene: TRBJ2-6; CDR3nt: TGTGCCATCAGTGGGTCCCTCTCTGGGGCCAACGTCCTGACTTTC; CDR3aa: CAISGSLSGANVLTF
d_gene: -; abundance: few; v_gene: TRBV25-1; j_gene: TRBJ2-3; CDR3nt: TGTGCCAGCAGTGAGGTTCCAGTCCCCACAGATACGCAGTATTTT; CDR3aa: CASSEVPVPTDTQYF
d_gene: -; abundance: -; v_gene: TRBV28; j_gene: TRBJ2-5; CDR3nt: TGTGCCAGCAGTTTATCCCTCGAGAGGGCGAGTGAGGGAGAGACCCAGTACTTC; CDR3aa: CASSLSLERASEGETQYF
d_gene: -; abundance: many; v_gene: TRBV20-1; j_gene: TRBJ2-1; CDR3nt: TGCAGTGCTAGATACGGGGCGAGCTCCTACAATGAGCAGTTCTTC; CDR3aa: CSARYGASSYNEQFF
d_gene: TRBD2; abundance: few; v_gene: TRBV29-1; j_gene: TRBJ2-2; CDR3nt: TGCAGCGTCGGGAGGGGAAAGTCGAACACCGGGGAGCTGTTTTTT; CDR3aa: CSVGRGKSNTGELFF
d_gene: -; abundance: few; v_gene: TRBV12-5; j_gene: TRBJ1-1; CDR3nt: TGTGCTAGTGGCGGTCGACAGTTTGTCACTGAAGCTTTCTTT; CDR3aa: CASGGRQFVTEAFF
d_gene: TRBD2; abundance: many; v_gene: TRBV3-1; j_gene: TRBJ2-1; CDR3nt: TGTGCCAGCAGCCATGCGGGGGACAATGAGCAGTTCTTC; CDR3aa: CASSHAGDNEQFF
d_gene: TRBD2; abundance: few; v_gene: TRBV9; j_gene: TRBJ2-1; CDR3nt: TGTGCCAGCAGCGTAGCTACTAGCGGGAGGTCCACCAATGATCAGTTCTTC; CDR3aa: CASSVATSGRSTNDQFF
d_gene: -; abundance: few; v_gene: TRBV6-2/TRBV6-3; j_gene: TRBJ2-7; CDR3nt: TGTGCCAGCAGTTACAGTATGGGGTACCCCTACGAGCAGTACTTC; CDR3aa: CASSYSMGYPYEQYF